The subject of this entry is one T cell receptor (beta chain). How the authors handled the data: Reference gene primer amplification gave estimated nucleated cell counts. Generated by immunoSEQ multiplex PCR, the TCRdb table keeps only in-frame clones and is missing some. V and J calls and clone size are given by that table; D and trimming were obtained from the DNA. The profile shows approximately 250,000 clones, roughly 84% of them singletons. Germline V gene sequence: CDR1 MNHEY, CDR2 SVGAGI. The CDR3 covers 15 residues. Trimming shortened V by 6 bases and J by 0 bases, and 12 bases separated the two germline ends. These data originate in a study of blood T cell repertoires in COVID-19. Study at large: COVID-19 samples collected from the United States, Italy and Spain covered acute and convalescent phases. PBMCs, B-cell-depleted T cells, or T cells provided the cDNA or gDNA that made up the material.

The receptor's source is a man aged 40-55 years who had recovered from COVID-19. Source material: peripheral blood. The rearrangement joins TRBV6-5 to TRBJ2-1; tentative D call: TRBD2 (6 bases). Here the CDR3 reads CASRISGDSYNEQFF. The CDR3, as DNA: TGTGCCAGCAGGATTAGCGGTGACTCCTACAATGAGCAGTTCTTC.